Below, 21 T cell receptor beta chains from the same sample are listed, as sequenced in a study of blood T cell repertoires in COVID-19. Sequencing used immunoSEQ multiplex PCR; TCRdb keeps in-frame clones, though not all of them. Counted here are almost 400,000 clones, roughly 89% occurring once; the ten biggest clones make up around 1.7%. The specimen sequenced was PBMCs or T cells enriched from blood (not recorded which). The receptors originated from a woman aged 25 to 39 who had recovered from COVID-19.

The CDR3, as DNA: TGTGCCAGCAGCGCAAACAGGGTTAGCTCCTACGAGCAGTACTTC. It encodes CASSANRVSSYEQYF. The J gene is TRBJ2-7, the V gene TRBV7-2; TRBD1 is a possible D gene (6 bases). Germline CDR1 is SGHTA and CDR2 is FQGNSA. This CDR3 has 15 amino acids. Trimming shortened V by 5 bases and J by 0 bases, and 14 bases separated the two germline ends.

The chain links TRBV30 to TRBJ2-4; 7 nucleotides agree with TRBD2. The CDR3 extends over 16 amino acids. Germline V gene lookup returns CDR1 GTSNPN and CDR2 SVGIG (reference sequence). Germline trimming cut 0 bases from V and 8 bases from J; bases unmatched to any gene: 13. The chain's CDR3 is CAWSVQVSGGRHIQYF. Here the CDR3 DNA reads TGTGCCTGGAGTGTACAGGTTTCGGGCGGGAGACACATTCAGTACTTC.

J is TRBJ2-3 and V is TRBV29-1; 10 bases line up with TRBD1. Germline CDR1 and CDR2: SQVTM and ANQGSEA. The CDR3 covers 13 residues. J gave up 4 bases and V 7 bases, and 5 bases lay outside the gene matches. The CDR3 loop reads CSGRQGAPDTQYF. Here the CDR3 DNA reads TGCAGCGGTCGACAGGGGGCACCAGATACGCAGTATTTT.

Only one count was recorded for this clone. This sequence joins TRBV19 and TRBJ1-2; D is possibly TRBD1 (6 bases). V lost 5 bases to trimming and J lost 8 bases, with 18 bases between them. CDR3 length: 14 amino acids. Germline V gene sequence: CDR1 LNHDA, CDR2 SQIVND (reference sequence). CDR3 region: CASSGQSITMGYTF. CDR3 DNA: TGTGCCAGTAGTGGACAGAGTATAACTATGGGCTACACCTTC.

This chain links TRBV13 with TRBJ1-2, with D unresolved. The CDR3 is made up of 14 amino acids. CDR1 PRHDT and CDR2 FYEKMQ come from the germline V gene (reference sequence). Trimming cost V 4 bases and J 4 bases, with 13 bases left between them. The CDR3 bases are TGTGCCAGCAGCTCTTCCCTCGTGCGCTATGGCTACACCTTC. This codes for CASSSSLVRYGYTF.

V is TRBV24-1 and J is TRBJ2-7; 15 nucleotides align to TRBD2. The CDR3 length is 17 residues. V gave up 2 bases and J gave up 7 bases; unmatched junction bases: 8. Germline V gene lookup returns CDR1 KGHDR and CDR2 SFDVKD. DNA of the CDR3: TGTGCCACCAGTGATTCCCGGACTAGCGGGAGGGCGGGGGAGCAGTACTTC. Translated: CATSDSRTSGRAGEQYF.

This clone turned up a few times. The CDR3 DNA is TGTGCCAGCAGCCTTCAGGCCTCTCCACGAGACGAGCAGTACTTC. Its translation is CASSLQASPRDEQYF. The chain combines TRBV4-2 with TRBJ2-7; D remains ambiguous. CDR3 length: 15 amino acids. V was clipped by 4 bases and J by 5 bases, with 18 bases between them. Germline CDR1 is LGHNA and CDR2 is YNFKEQ.

The chain combines TRBV4-2 with TRBJ2-5; TRBD2 aligns across 7 bases. The CDR3 is 14 amino acids. Germline loops: CDR1 LGHNA, CDR2 YNFKEQ. Trimming at V came to 4 bases and at J to 0 bases, leaving 2 bases not matched to a gene. The CDR3 spells CASSLGLDQETQYF. The DNA for the CDR3 is TGTGCCAGCAGCCTAGGACTAGACCAAGAGACCCAGTACTTC.

Only one count was recorded for this clone. The chain has TRBV19 and TRBJ1-1; TRBD1 matches 12 bases. Trimming cost V 8 bases and J 6 bases; bases outside gene matches: 4. Germline V gene data show CDR1 as LNHDA and CDR2 as SQIVND (reference sequence). CDR3 size: 13 residues. In nucleotides, the CDR3 is TGTGCCAGTGGGGGACAGGGGGCGGCTGAAGCTTTCTTT. Its protein product is CASGGQGAAEAFF.

The chain joins TRBV7-3 to TRBJ2-1; 9 bases agree with TRBD1. V was clipped by 1 base and J by 3 bases; unmatched bases: 4. This CDR3 has 16 amino acids. Germline CDR1 reads SGHTA; CDR2 reads FQGTGA. CDR3: CASSLRGTGIYNEQFF. CDR3 bases: TGTGCCAGCAGCTTAAGGGGGACAGGGATCTACAATGAGCAGTTCTTC.

J is TRBJ1-5 and V is TRBV4-3, with D unclear. V was cut by 0 bases and J by 6 bases, with 6 bases left in between. The CDR3 extends over 13 amino acids. Germline loops: CDR1 LGHNA, CDR2 YSLEER. In nucleotides, the CDR3 is TGCGCCAGCAGCCAAGAGGTCAGTCAGCCCCAGCATTTT. Translating gives CASSQEVSQPQHF.

This sequence joins TRBV27 and TRBJ2-3, with D unclear. Trimming shortened V by 3 bases and J by 3 bases, and 7 bases separated the two germline ends. The germline CDR1 and CDR2 sequences are MNHEY and SMNVEV (reference sequence). There are 13 residues in the CDR3. As DNA, the CDR3 is TGTGCCAGCAGTTTCTTTAAAACAGATACGCAGTATTTT. This sequence encodes CASSFFKTDTQYF.

J is TRBJ2-1 and V is TRBV19; D is perhaps TRBD2 (7 bases). V was pared by 10 bases and J by 4 bases, with 20 bases between. The CDR3 consists of 15 residues. Per the germline V gene, CDR1 is LNHDA and CDR2 is SQIVND (reference sequence). CDR3 sequence: CATSAGAGVYNEQFF. The CDR3 bases are TGTGCCACCTCGGCGGGGGCGGGGGTGTACAATGAGCAGTTCTTC.

This clone has only one observation. The chain recombines TRBV27 with TRBJ1-1; 8 bases are a match to TRBD1. Germline loops: CDR1 MNHEY, CDR2 SMNVEV (reference sequence). The CDR3 contains 19 residues. Unmatched junction bases numbered 21, after V lost 3 bases and J lost 6 bases. The chain's CDR3 is CASSFRIFSRGRVGSEAFF. The CDR3 DNA reads as TGTGCCAGCAGTTTTAGGATATTCAGCAGGGGGCGGGTGGGTTCTGAAGCTTTCTTT.

The chain combines TRBV6-6 with TRBJ1-1, with TRBD1 as a possible D gene (6 bases). In germline, CDR1 is MNHNY, CDR2 SVGAGI (reference sequence). The V end lost 10 bases, the J end lost 3 bases, and 21 bases lay between the germline ends. The CDR3 is 15 residues long. The CDR3, as DNA: TGTGCCACCAACCCCAGGGGACGATCGCACACTGAAGCTTTCTTT. Translated, it gives CATNPRGRSHTEAFF.

The genes are TRBV7-9 and TRBJ1-4, with TRBD1 matching 7 bases. Trimming cost V 1 base and J 8 bases; bases outside gene matches: 13. The CDR3 sequence is 17 residues long. The germline V gene has CDR1 SEHNR and CDR2 FQNEAQ (reference sequence). The CDR3 is CASSLGSGRQGREKLFF. CDR3 coding DNA: TGTGCCAGCAGCTTAGGAAGTGGTAGACAGGGAAGAGAAAAACTGTTTTTT.

The rearrangement uses TRBV19 and TRBJ1-5; 7 nucleotides align to TRBD1. This CDR3 is built from 12 residues. Trimming took 6 bases from V and 4 from J; bases not matched to a gene: 0. The germline CDR1 and CDR2 sequences are LNHDA and SQIVND (reference sequence). CDR3 sequence: CASRQGNQPQHF. The CDR3 bases are TGTGCCAGTAGACAGGGGAATCAGCCCCAGCATTTT.

The gene calls are TRBV3-1 (or the pseudogene TRBV3-2) and TRBJ2-7; tentatively, D is TRBD1 (6 bases). CDR1 and CDR2 from the germline V gene are LGHDT and YNNKEL (reference sequence). The CDR3 runs 12 residues. Trimming removed 3 bases from V and 7 bases from J, with 10 bases in between. The CDR3 loop reads CASSQVGGEQYF. CDR3 sequence (DNA): TGTGCCAGCAGCCAGGTAGGGGGAGAGCAGTACTTC.

V gene TRBV7-3 combines with J gene TRBJ2-7; possible D gene TRBD1, 6 bases. This CDR3 spans 16 amino acids. Per the germline V gene, CDR1 is SGHTA and CDR2 is FQGTGA. Trimming removed 5 bases at V and 3 bases at J, with 20 bases between. The CDR3 DNA reads as TGTGCCAGCAGCCTTACAGGGATGAGCACGCTCTACGAGCAGTACTTC. It encodes CASSLTGMSTLYEQYF.

CDR3 loop: CASSYFGRENSPLHF. CDR3 sequence (DNA): TGTGCCAGCAGCTATTTCGGCAGGGAAAATTCACCCCTCCACTTT. The rearrangement links TRBV27 to TRBJ1-6; TRBD1 is a possible D gene (5 bases). The CDR3 covers 15 residues. Germline CDR1 is MNHEY and CDR2 is SMNVEV (reference sequence). The ends were cut back, 6 bases at V and 7 bases at J, with 16 bases in the middle.

In this sample, this clone turned up once. The chain links TRBV5-5 to TRBJ1-1; 7 positions match TRBD1. The germline CDR1 and CDR2 sequences are SGHKS and YYEKEE (reference sequence). The CDR3 extends over 14 amino acids. The trim removed 0 bases at V and 5 bases at J, leaving 4 bases unmatched. The CDR3 coding sequence is TGTGCCAGCAGCTTGGGCCAGGGGGTGACTGAAGCTTTCTTT. As protein: CASSLGQGVTEAFF.